This TCR beta chain was obtained from a study of OX40 agonist ivuxolimab in advanced cancers. Across the study: Three patients responded partially, comprising one with hepatocellular carcinoma and two with cutaneous melanoma. Regarding the study as a whole: Expanded clones tended on average to be more numerous among CD8+ T cells than CD4+.

As concerns this clone: The antigen is unknown.

Sequenced by immunoSEQ multiplex PCR; TCRdb stores in-frame clones only, minus some. The sample includes approximately 76,000 clones, 86% seen only once; the top ten take around 0.76%. The junction had 13 bases not matched to a gene; V was cut back by 3 bases and J by 0 bases. This CDR3 contains 19 residues. Germline V gene sequence: CDR1 MGHRA, CDR2 YSYEKL. The rearrangement uses TRBV4-1 and TRBJ2-7, with 11 positions matching TRBD2. This receptor was taken from an adult with an advanced solid tumor such as melanoma, head and neck, liver or kidney cancer. The input for sequencing was CD4+ or CD8+ T cells sorted from blood, taken in a trial of the OX40 agonist ivuxolimab. CDR3 in DNA: TGCGCCAGCAGCCACGGACTAGCGGGCGGATTTACCTCCTCCTACGAGCAGTACTTC. Translated: CASSHGLAGGFTSSYEQYF.